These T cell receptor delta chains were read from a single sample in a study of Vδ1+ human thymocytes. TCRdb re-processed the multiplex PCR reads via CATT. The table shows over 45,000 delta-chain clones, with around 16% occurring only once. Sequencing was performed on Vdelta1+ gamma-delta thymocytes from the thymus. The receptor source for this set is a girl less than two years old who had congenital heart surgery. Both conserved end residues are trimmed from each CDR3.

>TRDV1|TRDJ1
ALGELVVLGDILGYTDKLI
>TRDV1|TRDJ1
ALGKPPLLRGIDKLI
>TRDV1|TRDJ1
ALGERPPWVTDKLI
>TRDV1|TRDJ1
ALGAPENWGKDTDKLI
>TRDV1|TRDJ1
ALGGNSSSLGAPYTDKLI
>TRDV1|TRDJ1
ALGERLLGITPTDKLI
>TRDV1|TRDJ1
ALGEVPYVGLRGTDKLI
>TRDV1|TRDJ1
ALGGGVLGYTDKLI
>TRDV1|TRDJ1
ALGAVFPSVLVRVETDKLI
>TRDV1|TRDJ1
ALGEHRPLSHWGTPYTDKLI
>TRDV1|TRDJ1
ALGELEVLPTGGFHPYTDKLI
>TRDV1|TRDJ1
ALGELRPGNGTDKLI
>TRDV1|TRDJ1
ALGELRPPTGTSTDKLI
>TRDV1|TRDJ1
APGGGLLPDTDKLI
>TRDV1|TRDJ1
ALGEIWGIRPDKLI
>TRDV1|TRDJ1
ALSLYVLNTGGYGTDKLI
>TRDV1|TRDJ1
ALGELPPTGYATDKLI
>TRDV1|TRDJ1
ALGEGFPPGVVLGDTRTDKLI
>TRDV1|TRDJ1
ALGANLGDTLLI
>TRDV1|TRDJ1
ALGIPTVWGILDKLI
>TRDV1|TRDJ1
ALGEPSVPIGDTSVGKLI
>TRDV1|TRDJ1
ALGERLLLSTGRFI
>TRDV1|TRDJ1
ALGETARTTLNLQTDKLI
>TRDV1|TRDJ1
ALGEEGVGRDDWGNLFTDKLI
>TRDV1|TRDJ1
ALGELVEAPFSTYTDKLI
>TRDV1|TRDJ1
ALGEKTWGRRADKLI
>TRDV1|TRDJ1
ALGEKNGTGGSELI
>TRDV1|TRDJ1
ALGEHPYVSGGSLDKLI
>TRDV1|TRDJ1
ALGNPRVSYTEGVGFKLI
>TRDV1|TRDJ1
ALTPGGIRNTDKLI
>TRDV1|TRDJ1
ALGESPYWGKYTDKLI
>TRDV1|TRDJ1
ALGVYSRRTDKLI
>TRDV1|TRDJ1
ALGELGGLPLRLLGDTGYTDKLI
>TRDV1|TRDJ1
ALGERGGLGDTDKLI
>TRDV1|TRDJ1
ALGELVVLHWWGIAHTDKLI
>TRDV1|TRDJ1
ALLDCLMGLLGRDKLI
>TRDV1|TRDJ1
ALGTLPTGGYDKLI
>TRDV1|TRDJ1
ALGERADKLI
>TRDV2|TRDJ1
ACDTPSELGDTNTDKLI
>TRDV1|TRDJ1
ALGDRDGGRTDKLI
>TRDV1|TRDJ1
ALGGNGTGNTDKLI
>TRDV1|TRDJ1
ALGERCPTGGPGDTDKLI
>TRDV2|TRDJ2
ACDTGEALTAQLF
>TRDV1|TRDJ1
ALGERRDVTGGDWGYGDKLI
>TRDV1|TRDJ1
ALGAHRVVRTGGSLYTDKLI
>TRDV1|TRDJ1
ALGELVLLGWGMRGYTDKLI
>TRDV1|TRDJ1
ALGVYYVPGGFTSYTDKLI
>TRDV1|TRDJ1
ALGELGQGPAEGYWGIFRYADKLI
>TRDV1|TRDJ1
ALGELLSITGGANRLI
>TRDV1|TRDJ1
ALGASLTGPWVDKLI
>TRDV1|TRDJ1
ALGAPYSEHREYPTYTYTDKLI
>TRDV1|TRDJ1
ALGESSYDRPGGYYGVTDKLI
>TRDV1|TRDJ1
ALGERTYRRSWADKLI
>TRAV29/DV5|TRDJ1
AARPSLGWGIIPDKLI
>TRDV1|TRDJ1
ALGERSPYWGIVGDKLI